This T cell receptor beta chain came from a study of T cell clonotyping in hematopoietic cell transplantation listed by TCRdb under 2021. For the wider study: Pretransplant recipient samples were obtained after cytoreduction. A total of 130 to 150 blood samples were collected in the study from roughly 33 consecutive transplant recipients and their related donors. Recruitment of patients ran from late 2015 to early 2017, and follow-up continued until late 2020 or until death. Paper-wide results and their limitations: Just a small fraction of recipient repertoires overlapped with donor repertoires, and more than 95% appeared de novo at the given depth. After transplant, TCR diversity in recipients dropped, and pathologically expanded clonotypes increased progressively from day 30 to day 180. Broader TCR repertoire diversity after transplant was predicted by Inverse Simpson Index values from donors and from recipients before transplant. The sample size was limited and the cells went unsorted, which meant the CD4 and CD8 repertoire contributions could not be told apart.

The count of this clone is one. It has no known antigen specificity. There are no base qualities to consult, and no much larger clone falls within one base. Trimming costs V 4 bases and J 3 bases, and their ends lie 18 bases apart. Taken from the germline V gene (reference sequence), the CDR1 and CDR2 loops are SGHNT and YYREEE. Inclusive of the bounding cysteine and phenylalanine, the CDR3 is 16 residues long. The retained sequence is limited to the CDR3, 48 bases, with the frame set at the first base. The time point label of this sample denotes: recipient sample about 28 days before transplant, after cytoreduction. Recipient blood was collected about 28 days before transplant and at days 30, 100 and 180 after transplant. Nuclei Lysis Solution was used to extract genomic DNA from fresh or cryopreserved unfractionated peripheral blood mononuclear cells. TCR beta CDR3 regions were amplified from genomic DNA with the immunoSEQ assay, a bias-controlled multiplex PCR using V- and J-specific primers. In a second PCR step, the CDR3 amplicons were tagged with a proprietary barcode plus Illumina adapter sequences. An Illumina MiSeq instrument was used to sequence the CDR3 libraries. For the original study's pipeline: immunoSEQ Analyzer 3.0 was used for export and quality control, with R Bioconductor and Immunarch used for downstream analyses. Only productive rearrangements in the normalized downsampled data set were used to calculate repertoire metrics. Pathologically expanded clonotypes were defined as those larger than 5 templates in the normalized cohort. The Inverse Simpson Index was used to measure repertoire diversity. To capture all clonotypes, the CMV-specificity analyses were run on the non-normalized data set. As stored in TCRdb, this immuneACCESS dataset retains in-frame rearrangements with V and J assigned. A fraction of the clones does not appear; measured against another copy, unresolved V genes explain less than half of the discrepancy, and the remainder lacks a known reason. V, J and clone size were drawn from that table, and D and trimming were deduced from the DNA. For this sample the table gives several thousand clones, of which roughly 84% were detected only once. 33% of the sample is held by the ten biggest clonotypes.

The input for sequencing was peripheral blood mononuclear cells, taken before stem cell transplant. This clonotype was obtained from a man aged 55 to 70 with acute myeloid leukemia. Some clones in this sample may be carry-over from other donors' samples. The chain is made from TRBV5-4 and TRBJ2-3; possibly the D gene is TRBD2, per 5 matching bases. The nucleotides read TGTGCCAGCAGCCCGGAGCCGGGATCGGCGACAGATACGCAGTATTTT. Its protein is CASSPEPGSATDTQYF.